The 24 T cell receptor beta chains listed next were all sequenced from one sample in a study of blood T cell repertoires in COVID-19 (dated by TCRdb to the early 2020s). The library was made by the immunoSEQ multiplex PCR assay. Imported from immuneACCESS, the table was reduced by TCRdb to in-frame sequences with V and J called. These copies leave out some clones; in studies compared against another copy, an unresolved V gene accounts for under half, and the cause of the remainder is not known. Across this sample there are a few hundred thousand clones, with just over 85% seen only once. Clones ranked in the top ten supply over 2% of the sample. Sequenced: peripheral blood. Every receptor here comes from a man aged 25 to 40 who had recovered from COVID-19.

The chain couples TRBV19 to TRBJ2-1; 9 nucleotides align to TRBD2. Germline CDR1 and CDR2: LNHDA and SQIVND (reference sequence). This CDR3 has 13 residues. J gave up 6 bases and V 7 bases, and 4 bases lay outside the gene matches. In DNA, the CDR3 is TGTGCCAGTAAGGCGGGGGGGCCCAATGAGCAGTTCTTC. Its translation is CASKAGGPNEQFF.

Of note for this clone: Other DNA sequences within the sample encode an identical CDR3. The rearrangement uses TRBV25-1 and TRBJ1-3; 9 bases line up with TRBD1. The trim removed 8 bases at V and 4 bases at J, leaving 6 bases unmatched. The CDR3 runs 14 residues. Looked up from germline, CDR1 is MGHDK and CDR2 is SYGVNS. CDR3 nucleotide sequence: TGTGCCAGCTCGGGGACAGGGCGAGGAAACACCATATATTTT. Translation gives CASSGTGRGNTIYF.

This rearrangement joins TRBV11-3 to TRBJ1-2; perhaps TRBD1 as D (5 bases). The CDR3 covers 13 residues. CDR1 and CDR2 (germline): SGHNT, YENEEA. V was clipped by 8 bases and J by 4 bases, with 14 bases between them. The CDR3 spells CASAGLGGYGYTF. CDR3 coding DNA: TGTGCCAGCGCCGGTCTGGGGGGCTATGGCTACACCTTC.

The chain employs TRBV5-1 and TRBJ2-3; 12 positions match TRBD2. V shed 4 bases and J 8 bases; nucleotides not matched to a gene: 14. Germline loops: CDR1 SGHRS, CDR2 YFSETQ. The CDR3 spans 17 residues. As DNA, the CDR3 is TGCGCCAGCAGCACCAAACTAGCGGGGGGCCCCGGGGGTACGCAGTATTTT. This translates into CASSTKLAGGPGGTQYF.

The rearrangement joins TRBV9 to TRBJ2-3, with D tentatively TRBD1 (6 bases). Looked up from germline, CDR1 is SGDLS and CDR2 is YYNGEE. V was shortened by 0 bases and J by 2 bases, with 13 bases between the two germline ends. The CDR3 is 16 residues long. The CDR3 DNA reads TGTGCCAGCAGCGTAGAAGGGGGACAAGACACAGATACGCAGTATTTT. Protein sequence: CASSVEGGQDTDTQYF.

This sequence joins TRBV18 and TRBJ1-5; D remains unclear. The CDR3 extends over 16 amino acids. Trimming shortened V by 5 bases and J by 2 bases, and 16 bases separated the two germline ends. CDR1 KGHSH and CDR2 LQKENI come from the germline V gene. CDR3 sequence reads: CASSMSARGGNQPQHF. The DNA for the CDR3 is TGTGCCAGCTCAATGTCAGCTCGGGGAGGCAATCAGCCCCAGCATTTT.

This rearrangement joins TRBV5-6 to TRBJ1-1; 9 positions match TRBD1. The CDR3 has 16 amino acids. V lost 5 bases, J lost 0 bases, and 8 bases stayed unmatched. The germline V gene encodes CDR1 SGHDT and CDR2 YYEEEE. The CDR3 is CASRSDRGPMNTEAFF. DNA for the CDR3: TGTGCCAGCAGATCGGACAGGGGCCCAATGAACACTGAAGCTTTCTTT.

The chain uses TRBV10-1 and TRBJ2-5, with a possible D match to TRBD1 (5 bases). The ends were cut back, 3 bases at V and 2 bases at J, with 10 bases in the middle. CDR1 is WNHNN, CDR2 SYGVQD, per germline (reference sequence). The CDR3 consists of 14 residues. CDR3 bases: TGCGCCAGCAGTGATGCCTCAGGGCAAGAGACCCAGTACTTC. Amino acid sequence: CASSDASGQETQYF.

This clone was observed once. The chain couples TRBV7-8 to TRBJ2-7; D might be TRBD1 (6 bases). V was pared by 7 bases and J by 2 bases, with 15 bases between. Germline CDR1 SGHVS, CDR2 FQNEAQ. The CDR3 runs to 14 residues. The CDR3 is CASTLRWGPYEQYF. The CDR3 DNA reads as TGTGCCAGCACCCTACGTTGGGGGCCCTACGAGCAGTACTTC.

V usage is TRBV27 and J usage is TRBJ2-1; 10 bases line up with TRBD2. V lost 10 bases to trimming and J lost 3 bases; unmatched junction nucleotides: 15. The CDR3 length is 17 residues. Germline CDR1 is MNHEY and CDR2 is SMNVEV (reference sequence). CDR3: CATSGGARLPIYNEQFF. The DNA of the CDR3 is TGTGCCACCAGCGGGGGGGCTCGCCTTCCTATCTACAATGAGCAGTTCTTC.

The chain employs TRBV5-1 and TRBJ1-1; D is ambiguous. The CDR3 extends over 14 amino acids. The germline V gene has CDR1 SGHRS and CDR2 YFSETQ. The V end was cut by 4 bases, the J end by 0 bases, with 10 bases between. The CDR3 region is CASSHGVMNTEAFF. The CDR3 coding sequence is TGCGCCAGCAGCCACGGAGTCATGAACACTGAAGCTTTCTTT.

The V gene is TRBV29-1, the J gene TRBJ2-5; 7 nucleotides match TRBD1. CDR1 is SQVTM and CDR2 is ANQGSEA in the germline V gene. The CDR3 runs to 14 residues. With 4 bases clipped from V and 5 bases from J, the junction kept 10 bases outside the gene matches. The CDR3: CSVAGTVNWETQYF. The CDR3 DNA reads as TGCAGCGTTGCTGGGACAGTAAATTGGGAGACCCAGTACTTC.

The CDR3 DNA is TGTGCCTGGGAGACAGACGAGCAGTACTTC. Encoded protein: CAWETDEQYF. The chain joins TRBV30 to TRBJ2-7; D perhaps matches TRBD1 (5 bases). Trimming left V 5 bases short and J 5 bases short, with 7 bases between. Per the germline V gene, CDR1 is GTSNPN and CDR2 is SVGIG (reference sequence). This CDR3 has 10 amino acids. The full variable domain, in which reference TRBV30 and TRBJ2-7 provide the parts outside the CDR3, is SQTIHQWPATLVQPVGSPLSLECTVEGTSNPNLYWYRQAAGRGLQLLFYSVGIGQISSEVPQNLSASRPQDRQFILSSKKLLLSDSGFYLCAWETDEQYFGPGTRLTVT.

The chain recombines TRBV7-9 with TRBJ2-2; D might be TRBD2 (5 bases). In germline, CDR1 is SEHNR, CDR2 FQNEAQ (reference sequence). This CDR3 comprises 15 residues. V lost 1 base and J 6 bases, leaving 12 bases between the germline ends. CDR3 in amino acids: CASSLGPLGAGELFF. CDR3 nucleotides: TGTGCCAGCAGCTTAGGGCCTCTCGGGGCCGGGGAGCTGTTTTTT.

This rearrangement joins TRBV27 to TRBJ2-7; 7 bases agree with TRBD2. V was pared by 0 bases and J by 2 bases, with 10 bases of the junction left unmatched. Germline V gene sequence: CDR1 MNHEY, CDR2 SMNVEV (reference sequence). The CDR3 covers 17 residues. CDR3 DNA sequence: TGTGCCAGCAGTTTATCGGGGCTAGCGGCTTACCCCTACGAGCAGTACTTC. Encoded protein: CASSLSGLAAYPYEQYF.

The V call is TRBV27, the J call TRBJ2-3, with TRBD1 as a possible D gene (5 bases). Germline V gene sequence: CDR1 MNHEY, CDR2 SMNVEV (reference sequence). This CDR3 comprises 15 residues. Trimming took off 3 bases at V and 4 bases at J, with 14 bases between the two ends. CDR3 protein: CASSFASQVSDTQYF. CDR3 DNA: TGTGCCAGCAGTTTCGCCTCACAGGTTTCAGATACGCAGTATTTT.

The rearrangement joins TRBV14 to TRBJ2-5, with D tentatively TRBD2 (6 bases). Germline-derived CDR1 and CDR2 are SGHDN and FVKESK. The CDR3 length is 14 residues. With 4 bases removed from V and 5 bases from J, the gap between germline ends came to 14 bases. CDR3 nucleotide sequence: TGTGCCAGCAGCCCGGGGAGGTGGTTGGAGACCCAGTACTTC. This gives the protein CASSPGRWLETQYF.

The chain combines TRBV3-1 (or the pseudogene TRBV3-2) with TRBJ2-3, with 8 bases identical to TRBD2. Germline-derived CDR1 and CDR2 are LGHDT and YNNKEL (reference sequence). Trimming at V came to 0 bases and at J to 1 base, leaving 3 bases not matched to a gene. The CDR3 consists of 16 residues. For the CDR3, the DNA is TGTGCCAGCAGCCAAGACAGAGCGGGGGGCACAGATACGCAGTATTTT. This translates into CASSQDRAGGTDTQYF.

This clone was counted many times. The chain combines TRBV5-1 with TRBJ1-2; 7 bases are a match to TRBD1. The germline gives CDR1 SGHRS, CDR2 YFSETQ. The CDR3 has 14 amino acids. J was trimmed by 7 bases and V by 4 bases; bases with no gene match: 10. The CDR3 region is CASSLQPGGSGYTF. DNA for the CDR3: TGCGCCAGCAGCCTGCAACCAGGGGGAAGTGGCTACACCTTC.

The chain couples TRBV30 to TRBJ1-5; tentative D call: TRBD1 (6 bases). Trimming pared 3 bases from V and 4 bases from J, leaving 10 bases between. The CDR3 is 13 amino acids. The germline CDR1 and CDR2 sequences are GTSNPN and SVGIG (reference sequence). CDR3 sequence (DNA): TGTGCCTGGAGCGGGGGGCGGAATCAGCCCCAGCATTTT. It translates to CAWSGGRNQPQHF. Variable domain in full (rest from reference TRBV30 and TRBJ1-5): SQTIHQWPATLVQPVGSPLSLECTVEGTSNPNLYWYRQAAGRGLQLLFYSVGIGQISSEVPQNLSASRPQDRQFILSSKKLLLSDSGFYLCAWSGGRNQPQHFGDGTRLSIL.

This chain links TRBV7-9 with TRBJ2-4; maybe TRBD2 (6 bases). There are 16 residues in the CDR3. The germline V and J ends were trimmed by 3 bases and 0 bases, with 12 bases remaining between them. Germline V gives CDR1 SEHNR, CDR2 FQNEAQ (reference sequence). As DNA, the CDR3 is TGTGCCAGCAGCTTCCAGGGCGGGATAGCCAAAAACATTCAGTACTTC. Encoded protein: CASSFQGGIAKNIQYF.

V is TRBV5-5 and J is TRBJ1-6, with 7 bases fitting TRBD1. Losses at the gene ends were 2 bases for V and 4 bases for J; bases not matched to a gene: 3. This CDR3 is built from 15 residues. CDR1 SGHKS and CDR2 YYEKEE come from the germline V gene (reference sequence). In DNA, the CDR3 is TGTGCCAGCAGCTTAATCAGGGGGTATAATTCACCCCTCCACTTT. Protein: CASSLIRGYNSPLHF.

The genes are TRBV7-8 and TRBJ2-7, with D perhaps TRBD2 (6 bases). The V gene's germline CDR1 is SGHVS and CDR2 FQNEAQ. Trimming left V 1 base short and J 1 base short, with 20 bases between. The CDR3 has 18 residues. The CDR3 DNA sequence: TGTGCCAGCAGCTTAGAAACTGGGGGGATTTTATATTCCTACGAGCAGTACTTC. Amino acid sequence: CASSLETGGILYSYEQYF.

This chain links TRBV7-2 with TRBJ2-7; D gene uncertain. Deletions cut 2 bases from V and 2 bases from J, with 7 bases between. Germline V gene sequence: CDR1 SGHTA, CDR2 FQGNSA. This CDR3 has 13 residues. The CDR3 reads CASSLMRTYEQYF. CDR3 DNA sequence: TGTGCCAGCAGCTTAATGCGGACCTACGAGCAGTACTTC.